This TCR beta chain was sequenced in a study of CD4 T cells in relation to SARS-CoV-2 and coronaviruses. Study-wide results and limits: According to naive versus memory sequencing, detected responses are memory recall, not newly primed. Crossreactive clones expanded significantly less to SARS-CoV-2 than monoreactive clones.

Sequenced by immunoSEQ multiplex PCR; TCRdb stores in-frame clones only, minus some. Of about 55,000 clones in the sample, about nine tenths were seen once. Unexposed donor CD4+ T cells date from about 2011-2018, before the COVID-19 pandemic. Naive and memory CD4+ T cells were separated from cryopreserved PBMCs. CDR1 is SGHNT and CDR2 is YYREEE in the germline V gene (reference sequence). CDR3 length: 13 residues. V dropped 4 bases and J dropped 4 bases, with 8 bases sitting between them. Regarding this clone: Its antigen remains unidentified.

The sequence was collected from a human donor in good health. V and J are TRBV5-4 and TRBJ2-2; TRBD1 might be the D (6 bases). Sequencing input: memory CD4+ T cells from PBMCs. CDR3 coding DNA: TGTGCCAGCAGCACGGACAGCACCGGGGAGCTGTTTTTT. Translating gives CASSTDSTGELFF.